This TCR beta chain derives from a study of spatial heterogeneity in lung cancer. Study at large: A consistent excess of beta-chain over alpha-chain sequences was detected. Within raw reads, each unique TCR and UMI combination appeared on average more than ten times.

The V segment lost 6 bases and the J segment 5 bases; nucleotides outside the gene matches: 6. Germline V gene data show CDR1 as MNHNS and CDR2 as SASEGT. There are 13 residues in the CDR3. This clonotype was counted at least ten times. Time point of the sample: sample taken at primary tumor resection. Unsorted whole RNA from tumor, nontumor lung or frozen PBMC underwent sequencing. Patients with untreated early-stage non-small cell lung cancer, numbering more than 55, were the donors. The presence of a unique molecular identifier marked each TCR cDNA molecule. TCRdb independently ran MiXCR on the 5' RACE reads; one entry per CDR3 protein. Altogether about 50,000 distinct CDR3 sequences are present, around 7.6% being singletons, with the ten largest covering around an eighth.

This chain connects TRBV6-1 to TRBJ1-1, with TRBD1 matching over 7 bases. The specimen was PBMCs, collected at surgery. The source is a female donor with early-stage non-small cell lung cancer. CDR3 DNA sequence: TGTGCCAGCAGGGGGACAGCAAGGACTGAAGCTTTCTTT. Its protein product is CASRGTARTEAFF.